This is a list of T cell receptor beta chains from one sample in a study of neurological immune-mediated disorders. TCRdb re-called the 5' RACE reads through MiXCR, storing one row per CDR3 protein. The table lists approximately 130,000 distinct CDR3 sequences, around 3% of them singletons, with 1.3% in the top ten. Sequenced sample: PBMCs. Receptor source: a woman aged 30 to 39 with multiple sclerosis. Each CDR3 is given with its conserved first and last residue. D genes are given only for firm matches. Expanded clones are given a class, and other clones once, few, many or no size at all.

j_gene	d_gene	v_gene	abundance	CDR3aa	CDR3nt
TRBJ1-4	-	TRBV20-1	many	CSGRGASEKLFF	TGCAGTGGCCGGGGCGCCTCTGAAAAACTGTTTTTT
TRBJ1-5	-	TRBV7-2	many	CASSLDRGNQPQHF	TGTGCCAGCAGCTTAGATAGGGGCAATCAGCCCCAGCATTTT
TRBJ2-1	TRBD2	TRBV20-1	many	CSAGPGLAGSNEQFF	TGCAGTGCTGGGCCGGGACTAGCGGGGTCCAATGAGCAGTTCTTC
TRBJ1-4	-	TRBV12-3/TRBV12-4	many	CASRWGQQIEKLFF	TGTGCCAGCAGGTGGGGTCAGCAGATAGAAAAACTGTTTTTT
TRBJ2-6	-	TRBV7-8	-	CASGLRTSGDNVLTF	TGTGCCAGCGGGCTCCGTACTTCTGGGGACAACGTCCTGACTTTC
TRBJ2-1	TRBD2	TRBV6-1	many	CASSSRTSGPSDEQFF	TGTGCCAGCAGTTCTAGGACTAGCGGGCCTTCCGATGAGCAGTTCTTC
TRBJ2-1	-	TRBV7-2	many	CASSLTRQNEQFF	TGTGCCAGCAGCTTAACACGTCAGAATGAGCAGTTCTTC
TRBJ2-7	-	TRBV20-1	many	CSARALMETGSSPYEQYF	TGCAGTGCTAGAGCCCTAATGGAAACAGGGTCCAGCCCCTACGAGCAGTACTTC
TRBJ2-5	-	TRBV6-6	many	CASSSSETQYF	-
TRBJ1-2	-	TRBV27	many	CASSLDSLYGYTF	TGTGCCAGCAGTTTAGACAGCCTCTATGGCTACACCTTC
TRBJ2-5	-	TRBV5-1	many	CASMSGSSWETQYF	TGCGCCAGCATGTCCGGGAGCTCTTGGGAGACCCAGTACTTC
TRBJ1-1	-	TRBV6-5	many	CASSPLRSEAFF	TGTGCCAGCAGTCCACTCAGGTCTGAAGCTTTCTTT
TRBJ1-4	-	TRBV5-6	many	CASSFRGTLAGKLFF	TGTGCCAGCAGCTTTAGAGGGACCTTGGCGGGAAAACTGTTTTTT
TRBJ2-7	TRBD2	TRBV6-5	many	CASTRTSSLAEQYF	TGTGCCAGCACCCGGACTAGCTCCTTGGCCGAGCAGTACTTC
TRBJ2-7	TRBD2	TRBV7-2	-	CASTMLAGAYEQYF	TGTGCCAGCACGATGCTAGCGGGAGCCTACGAGCAGTACTTC
TRBJ2-5	TRBD2	TRBV27	many	CASSLRTSGREETQYF	TGTGCCAGCAGTCTCCGGACTAGCGGGAGAGAGGAGACCCAGTACTTC
TRBJ2-1	-	TRBV6-5	many	CASSRGVHNEQFF	TGTGCCAGCAGTCGCGGGGTCCACAATGAGCAGTTCTTC
TRBJ2-3	-	TRBV15	many	CATRTADTQYF	TGTGCCACCAGGACAGCAGATACGCAGTATTTT
TRBJ2-7	TRBD1	TRBV27	many	CASSPPRDRGFYEQYF	TGTGCCAGCAGCCCCCCCCGGGACAGGGGCTTCTACGAGCAGTACTTC
TRBJ2-3	TRBD2	TRBV20-1	many	CSARDFWRGATDTQYF	TGCAGTGCTAGAGATTTTTGGCGGGGGGCCACAGATACGCAGTATTTT
TRBJ2-1	-	TRBV10-3	many	CAISIVAWNEQFF	TGTGCCATCAGTATAGTCGCTTGGAATGAGCAGTTCTTC
TRBJ2-6	-	TRBV20-1	-	CSASERDVLTF	TGCAGTGCTAGCGAGCGGGACGTCCTGACTTTC
TRBJ1-5	-	TRBV7-8	many	CASSLTGISNQPQHF	TGTGCCAGCAGCCTAACAGGGATTAGCAATCAGCCCCAGCATTTT
TRBJ2-1	-	TRBV28	-	CASSLGQSSYNEQFF	TGTGCCAGCAGTTTGGGGCAGAGCTCCTACAATGAGCAGTTCTTC
TRBJ2-1	TRBD1	TRBV5-5	many	CASSLWTGESNEQFF	TGTGCCAGCAGCCTATGGACAGGGGAAAGCAATGAGCAGTTCTTC
TRBJ1-1	TRBD1	TRBV7-2	many	CASRDRTGDTEAFF	TGTGCCAGCAGGGACCGGACAGGGGACACTGAAGCTTTCTTT
TRBJ2-1	TRBD1	TRBV5-1	many	CASSLSWTGVISYNEQFF	TGCGCCAGCAGCTTGAGCTGGACAGGGGTTATCTCCTACAATGAGCAGTTCTTC
TRBJ1-1	-	TRBV4-3	many	CASSQDDDQVNTEAFF	TGCGCCAGCAGCCAAGACGATGACCAGGTGAACACTGAAGCTTTCTTT
TRBJ1-2	-	TRBV5-1	many	CASSLGELYGYTF	TGCGCCAGCAGCTTGGGGGAGCTCTATGGCTACACCTTC
TRBJ2-3	TRBD2	TRBV20-1	-	CSARDPGTSVTDTQYF	TGCAGTGCTAGAGATCCCGGGACTAGCGTCACAGATACGCAGTATTTT
TRBJ2-5	TRBD1	TRBV5-1	many	CASSPGGRGFQETQYF	TGCGCCAGCTCGCCTGGGGGCAGGGGGTTTCAGGAGACCCAGTACTTC
TRBJ1-6	-	TRBV6-5	many	CASSTTTYSPLHF	TGTGCCAGCAGTACTACAACCTACTCACCCCTCCACTTT
TRBJ2-3	-	TRBV4-3	many	CASSQVDYPSDTQYF	TGCGCCAGCAGCCAAGTTGACTACCCTTCAGATACGCAGTATTTT
TRBJ2-1	TRBD2	TRBV5-1	few	CASSLSGTSYNEQFF	TGCGCCAGCAGCCTATCCGGGACTAGCTACAATGAGCAGTTCTTC
TRBJ2-2	TRBD1	TRBV6-4	-	CASSGTGDNGELFF	TGTGCCAGCAGCGGGACAGGGGACAACGGGGAGCTGTTTTTT
TRBJ2-2	TRBD2	TRBV12-3/TRBV12-4	many	CASSFDIAGAGELFF	TGTGCCAGCAGTTTTGATATAGCGGGAGCCGGGGAGCTGTTTTTT
TRBJ2-3	-	TRBV5-1	many	CASSLVKSDTQYF	TGCGCCAGCAGCTTGGTCAAATCAGATACGCAGTATTTT
TRBJ1-2	-	TRBV29-1	many	CSVGDVLTGGYTF	TGCAGCGTAGGGGACGTCTTGACTGGCGGCTACACCTTC
TRBJ1-5	-	TRBV7-9	many	CASASPGSSNQPQHF	TGTGCCAGCGCATCACCCGGATCTAGCAATCAGCCCCAGCATTTT
TRBJ2-7	-	TRBV7-9	many	CASSLQLSKQYF	TGTGCCAGCAGCTTACAATTATCGAAGCAGTACTTC